This passage covers 13 T cell receptor beta chains from one sample sequenced in a study of blood T cell repertoires in COVID-19. The data were produced by immunoSEQ multiplex PCR, yet TCRdb's version contains in-frame clones alone and is incomplete. The table has about 300,000 clones, 86% seen once. Sequencing was done on a sample of peripheral blood. These receptors came from a woman aged 45-65 years with acute or convalescent COVID-19.

In DNA form, the CDR3 reads TGTGCCAGCAGCTCGTCAAGGGGGAGTGAAAAACTGTTTTTT. Encoded protein: CASSSSRGSEKLFF. The chain joins TRBV7-6 to TRBJ1-4, with D perhaps TRBD1 (6 bases). The CDR3 loop spans 14 amino acids. V shed 4 bases and J shed 7 bases, with 13 bases lying between them. Germline V gene lookup returns CDR1 SGHVS and CDR2 FNYEAQ.

Comments on this clone: Sequence at one end of the junction differs from germline and may be a read error. V and J are TRBV4-2 and TRBJ2-1, with TRBD2 as a possible D gene (6 bases). The CDR3 runs to 16 residues. Per germline, CDR1 LGHNA and CDR2 YNFKEQ. Here the CDR3 reads CVSSQTPGGTNNEQFF. The DNA of the CDR3 is TGTGTCAGCAGCCAAACCCCCGGGGGTACGAACAATGAGCAGTTCTTC.

Remarks on this clone: Other DNA sequences in the sample encode the same CDR3. The J gene is TRBJ1-1, the V gene TRBV19, with D hard to call. CDR3 length: 13 amino acids. V was trimmed by 3 bases and J by 1 base, leaving 6 bases between them. Germline V gene lookup returns CDR1 LNHDA and CDR2 SQIVND (reference sequence). The CDR3 sequence: CASSMARNTEAFF. Written as DNA, the CDR3 is TGTGCCAGTAGTATGGCCCGGAACACTGAAGCTTTCTTT.

The chain couples TRBV24-1 to TRBJ2-3, with D perhaps TRBD2 (6 bases). Trimming stripped 6 bases from V and 3 bases from J, with 21 bases between. CDR1 is KGHDR and CDR2 is SFDVKD in the germline V gene. CDR3 length: 17 amino acids. DNA of the CDR3: TGTGCCACCAGTAACAAGTGGGGAGGCGGTAGTACAGATACGCAGTATTTT. Encoded protein: CATSNKWGGGSTDTQYF.

The chain carries TRBV4-3 and TRBJ2-3; 7 positions match TRBD2. Germline CDR1 LGHNA, CDR2 YSLEER. CDR3 length: 16 amino acids. Trimming cost V 1 base and J 5 bases; bases outside gene matches: 9. The CDR3 reads CASSQVGGGPVDTQYF. Here the CDR3 DNA reads TGCGCCAGCAGCCAAGTCGGGGGAGGGCCAGTAGATACGCAGTATTTT.

The chain employs TRBV10-3 and TRBJ2-5, with D possibly TRBD2 on 6 matching bases. The length of the CDR3 is 18 residues. V lost 0 bases, J lost 5 bases, and 22 bases lay in between. Germline V gene sequence: CDR1 ENHRY, CDR2 SYGVKD. The DNA of the CDR3 is TGTGCCATCAGTGAGTCAGTCGGGGCGGCGGGATTAAGGGAGACCCAGTACTTC. Its protein is CAISESVGAAGLRETQYF.

The V call is TRBV7-2, the J call TRBJ2-1, with 10 bases fitting TRBD2. J was trimmed by 9 bases and V by 1 base; bases with no gene match: 12. The CDR3 spans 17 residues. From germline, CDR1 is SGHTA and CDR2 FQGNSA. The CDR3, as DNA: TGTGCCAGCAGCTTAGAAGCGGGAGGGCCCCTGGTCCGTGAGCAGTTCTTC. It specifies CASSLEAGGPLVREQFF.

As regards this clone: The junction and the germline gene differ at one end; a read error may be behind it. The rearrangement links TRBV28 to TRBJ2-1; D might be TRBD2 (6 bases). Germline lookup yields CDR1 MDHEN and CDR2 SYDVKM. The CDR3 consists of 14 residues. CDR3 in DNA: TGTGCCAGCAGTATATGGACTACCAACAATGAGCAGTTCTTC. It specifies CASSIWTTNNEQFF.

The J gene is TRBJ2-7, the V gene TRBV11-2, with D uncertain. Germline V gene data show CDR1 as SGHAT and CDR2 as FQNNGV. This CDR3 is 17 amino acids long. Trimming cost V 2 bases and J 0 bases, with 17 bases left between them. The CDR3 region has the DNA TGTGCCAGCAGCTTAACATTCGGCGGCGTCCCCTCCTACGAGCAGTACTTC. Protein: CASSLTFGGVPSYEQYF.

DNA of the CDR3: TGTGCCAGCAGCTTAACAGTTGGTCAGCCCCAGCATTTT. It encodes CASSLTVGQPQHF. The V gene is TRBV7-2, the J gene TRBJ1-5, with no clear D. V gave up 2 bases and J gave up 6 bases, with 8 bases separating them. CDR1 and CDR2 (germline): SGHTA, FQGNSA. There are 13 residues in the CDR3.

This chain uses TRBV6-1 with TRBJ1-2; D is undetermined. The V gene lost 2 bases and the J gene lost 0 bases, with 7 bases spanning the gap. CDR1 is MNHNS and CDR2 is SASEGT in the germline V gene. The CDR3 runs to 14 residues. The chain's CDR3 is CASSENEANYGYTF. CDR3 DNA: TGTGCCAGCAGTGAAAATGAGGCTAACTATGGCTACACCTTC.

This CDR3 reads CASSPRDGGLRGNTIYF. The CDR3 region has the DNA TGTGCCAGCAGCCCCCGGGACGGAGGGCTCAGGGGAAACACCATATATTTT. V usage is TRBV9 and J usage is TRBJ1-3; perhaps TRBD1 as D (5 bases). The CDR3 consists of 17 residues. V shed 4 bases and J shed 4 bases, with 21 bases lying between them. Germline CDR1 and CDR2: SGDLS and YYNGEE.

This rearrangement joins TRBV7-9 to TRBJ2-5; perhaps TRBD2 as D (6 bases). Trimming stripped 1 base from V and 3 bases from J, with 15 bases between. CDR3 length equals 16 residues. Germline CDR1 is SEHNR and CDR2 is FQNEAQ (reference sequence). In DNA, the CDR3 is TGTGCCAGCAGCTTAGTCGGGCGGGGTCCGGAAGAGACCCAGTACTTC. Translated, it gives CASSLVGRGPEETQYF. The full variable domain, in which reference TRBV7-9 and TRBJ2-5 provide the parts outside the CDR3, is DTGVSQNPRHKITKRGQNVTFRCDPISEHNRLYWYRQTLGQGPEFLTYFQNEAQLEKSRLLSDRFSAERPKGSFSTLEIQRTEQGDSAMYLCASSLVGRGPEETQYFGPGTRLLVL.